The following is a T cell receptor (beta chain) sequence with its context. Its antigen remains undetermined. No much larger clonotype is one base removed from it; base qualities were not supplied. These data belong to a study of OX40 agonist ivuxolimab in advanced cancers. Regarding the complete study: Ivuxolimab, which targeted the costimulatory receptor OX40 (CD134), was an agonistic, fully human IgG2 monoclonal antibody. Peripheral TCRbeta sequencing aimed to test whether ivuxolimab altered TCR sequence diversity and caused clonal T-cell expansion. Of the approximately 50 dose-escalation patients, hepatocellular carcinoma was present in approximately 20, melanoma in some 15, renal cell carcinoma in 9 and head and neck cancer in 9. Patients were allowed to have had prior anti-PD-1, anti-PD-L1 or anti-CTLA-4 therapy, and 40% of the dose-escalation patients had been treated with checkpoint inhibitors. In the dose-escalation cohort, 82.7% of patients were male, and the mean age was approximately 60 years, with a range of about 20 to 90. The paper describes the monotherapy dose-escalation part (N of about 52 patients) of the phase I trial of ivuxolimab. Intravenous ivuxolimab was administered to patients every 2 weeks at six dose levels: 0.01, 0.1, 0.3, 1.5, 3 and 10 mg/kg. Partial responses occurred in three dose-escalation patients, of whom one had hepatocellular carcinoma and two had cutaneous melanoma.

The trial excluded patients who had a history of autoimmune disease or were on systemic immunosuppression. Peripheral blood for TCR sequencing was drawn from every dose cohort at baseline, at cycle 4 day 1 and at cycle 7 day 1. The samples were drawn from a first-in-human, open-label, multicenter phase I dose-escalation trial of ivuxolimab. Adults with locally advanced or metastatic melanoma, renal cell carcinoma, hepatocellular carcinoma or head and neck squamous cell carcinoma were enrolled in the trial. CD4+ and CD8+ T cells were sorted separately from peripheral blood before TCR sequencing. Overall study results and their limits: At doses of 0.1 to 3.0 mg/kg, clonal expansion of both CD4+ and CD8+ T cells in blood was seen between baseline and week 6. Low levels of normalized T-cell clonal expansion were also shown by some nonresponding patients. After ivuxolimab, more expanded clones were found on average in CD8+ T cells than in CD4+ T cells. Which antigens the clonally expanded peripheral T cells were specific for was not determined. In the 0.1-3.0 mg/kg groups, partial responders had among the lowest normalized peripheral clonal expansion, particularly in CD8+ T cells.

To sequence the TCRbeta CDR3 region, genomic DNA was isolated from the sorted cells. The immunoSEQ Assay was used for sequencing of TCRbeta CDR3 regions. TCRdb retrieved this table from immuneACCESS and kept in-frame rearrangements only. Not all clones are present; in checked studies, unresolved V genes account for under half, and no reason is known for the remainder. For this sample the table gives roughly 49,000 clones, of which 87% were detected only once. The top ten constitute around 10% of the sample. Trimmed from V: 2 bases; trimmed from J: 4 bases; junction bases lacking a gene match: 5. The germline V gene supplies CDR1 MDHEN and CDR2 SYDVKM. Measured from the cysteine to the phenylalanine, the CDR3 is 15 residues long. Only the CDR3 region is kept as DNA, spanning 45 bases read in frame from base 1.

Recombination connected TRBV28 to TRBJ2-3; 8 bases in between match TRBD2. The sequence derives from an adult with an advanced solid tumor such as melanoma, head and neck, liver or kidney cancer. Sequences were derived from CD4+ or CD8+ T cells sorted from blood, sampled in a trial of the OX40 agonist ivuxolimab. The CDR3 region: CASSLRPAGADTQYF. In nucleotide form, the sequence is TGTGCCAGCAGTTTAAGGCCAGCGGGAGCAGATACGCAGTATTTT.